This T cell receptor beta chain was sequenced in a study of shared clonotypes between healthy human individuals. The CDR3 length is 14 residues. Per the germline V gene, CDR1 is MDHEN and CDR2 is SYDVKM. With 4 bases removed from V and 8 bases from J, the gap between germline ends came to 16 bases. The study's findings and limits: The study's rarefaction showed incomplete sorted-subset sequencing despite large depth.

About this clone: What it recognizes is unknown.

The protocol was immunoSEQ multiplex PCR, while the TCRdb copy is restricted to in-frame clones and leaves out a portion. The sample records 110,000 or so clones, around two thirds being singletons. This TCR derives from a woman aged 30 to 39 in good health. V and J are TRBV28 and TRBJ2-3, with D possibly being TRBD1 (5 bases). The sample was memory CD8+ T cells sorted from blood. Documented subset: CD45RO+ cells pooled with CCR7-negative TemRA cells. The CDR3 DNA reads TGTGCCAGCAGTTCCCCCTTACAGGATCTTACGCAGTATTTT. As protein: CASSSPLQDLTQYF.